The next 8 T cell receptor beta chains were all read from a single sample in a study of sequential checkpoint blockade in melanoma. Sequencing was performed with immunoSEQ multiplex PCR; in TCRdb, only in-frame clones are kept and a portion is missing. The sample gives roughly 20,000 clones, over 70% of which show up once; 36% is in the top ten. Treatment: randomized to nivolumab then ipilimumab (arm A) or the reverse (arm B). The specimen was CD8+ T cells sorted from blood (inferred from file names), collected from a patient given nivolumab and ipilimumab in sequence. These receptors originate from a human donor with melanoma.

As regards this clone: The same CDR3 can be traced to other DNA sequences in this sample. The V and J genes are TRBV27 and TRBJ1-2; TRBD1 matches at 10 bases. Losses at the gene ends were 5 bases for V and 8 bases for J; bases not matched to a gene: 5. Germline V CDR1 and CDR2: MNHEY, SMNVEV (reference sequence). The CDR3 is made up of 13 amino acids. The CDR3 bases are TGTGCCAGCAGTCCGGGACAGGGGCGGGGCTACACCTTC. Translated: CASSPGQGRGYTF.

This clone has only one observation. The V gene is TRBV27, the J gene TRBJ2-7; the D gene is possibly TRBD2 (6 bases). Per germline, CDR1 MNHEY and CDR2 SMNVEV (reference sequence). V was pared by 2 bases and J by 3 bases, with 11 bases between. There are 14 residues in the CDR3. Here the CDR3 DNA reads TGTGCCAGCAGTTTAATCGGGGGACTCTACGAGCAGTACTTC. It specifies CASSLIGGLYEQYF.

The chain couples TRBV29-1 to TRBJ1-2; D might be TRBD1 (6 bases). Trimming took 4 bases from V and 8 from J, leaving 17 bases between them. This CDR3 spans 13 amino acids. Germline V CDR1 and CDR2: SQVTM, ANQGSEA. The CDR3 loop is CSVVVDSSEGYTF. The CDR3 DNA sequence: TGCAGCGTTGTGGTGGACAGTTCGGAGGGCTACACCTTC.

This clone was observed a handful of times. This chain links TRBV21-1 with TRBJ1-1. TRBV21-1 is annotated as a pseudogene. The CDR3 runs 12 residues. The CDR3 DNA sequence: TGTGCCAGCAGCAGAGGGGAAGGGGAGGGTTTCTTT. The encoded protein is CASSRGEGEGFF.

This chain joins TRBV6-5 and TRBJ1-1; D is ambiguous. Trimming took 5 bases from V and 7 from J, leaving 14 bases between them. The CDR3 has 13 residues. Germline V lookup: CDR1 MNHEY, CDR2 SVGAGI. CDR3 DNA: TGTGCCAGCAGTCCATCCCCGGGGTTTGAAGCTTTCTTT. Protein: CASSPSPGFEAFF.

The chain is built from TRBV15 and TRBJ1-5; 7 bases match TRBD1. V lost 0 bases and J lost 7; bases outside the gene matches: 9. Per germline, CDR1 LNHNV and CDR2 YYDKDF (reference sequence). The CDR3 extends over 16 amino acids. CDR3 sequence (DNA): TGTGCCACCAGCAGAGATCCCTCAGGGGGTTGGCAGCCCCAGCATTTT. Protein sequence: CATSRDPSGGWQPQHF.

This chain connects TRBV29-1 to TRBJ2-2, with 7 bases matching TRBD1. The germline CDR1 and CDR2 sequences are SQVTM and ANQGSEA. CDR3 length: 13 amino acids. The trim removed 5 bases at V and 5 bases at J, leaving 5 bases unmatched. The chain's CDR3 is CSVLGRGTGELFF. CDR3 sequence (DNA): TGCAGCGTTCTCGGCAGGGGGACCGGGGAGCTGTTTTTT.

The chain combines TRBV27 with TRBJ2-3; 11 bases align to TRBD2. The ends lost 4 bases at V and 3 bases at J; junction bases unmatched: 12. The CDR3 has 18 amino acids. The V gene's germline CDR1 is MNHEY and CDR2 SMNVEV (reference sequence). The CDR3 bases are TGTGCCAGCAGTTCCCTTAGCGGGAGGGCCCTCGGGACAGATACGCAGTATTTT. Its translation: CASSSLSGRALGTDTQYF.